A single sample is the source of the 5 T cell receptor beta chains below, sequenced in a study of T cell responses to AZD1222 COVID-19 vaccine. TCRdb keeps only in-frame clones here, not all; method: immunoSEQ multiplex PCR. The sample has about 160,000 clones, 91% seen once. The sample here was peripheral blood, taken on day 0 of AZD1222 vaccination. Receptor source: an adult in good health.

The CDR3 DNA is TGTGCCAGCAGACCGGACCTGGGACAGCCTAATTCACCCCTCCACTTT. This translates into CASRPDLGQPNSPLHF. The chain recombines TRBV6-6 with TRBJ1-6; 7 bases are shared with TRBD1. Germline CDR1 is MNHNY and CDR2 is SVGAGI (reference sequence). After removal of 6 bases from V and 6 bases from J, the junction contained 11 bases not matched to a gene. This CDR3 contains 16 residues.

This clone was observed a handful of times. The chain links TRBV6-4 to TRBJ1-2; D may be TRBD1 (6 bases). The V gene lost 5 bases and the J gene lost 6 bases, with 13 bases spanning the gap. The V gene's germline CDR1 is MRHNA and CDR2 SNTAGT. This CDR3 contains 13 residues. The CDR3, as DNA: TGTGCCAGCAGTCTCGAGGCAGGGGATGGCTACACCTTC. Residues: CASSLEAGDGYTF.

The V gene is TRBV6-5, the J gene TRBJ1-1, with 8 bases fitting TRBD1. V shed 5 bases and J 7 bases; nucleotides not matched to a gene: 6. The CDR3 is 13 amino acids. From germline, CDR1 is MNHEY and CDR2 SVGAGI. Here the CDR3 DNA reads TGTGCCAGCAGTCCCGGGACAGGCTTTGAAGCTTTCTTT. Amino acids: CASSPGTGFEAFF.

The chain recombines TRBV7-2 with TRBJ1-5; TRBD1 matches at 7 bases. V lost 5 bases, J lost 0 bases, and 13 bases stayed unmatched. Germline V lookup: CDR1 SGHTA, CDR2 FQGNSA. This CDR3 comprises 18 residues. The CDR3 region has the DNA TGTGCCAGCAGCCTGGGGGCGGCAGGGGGATATAGCAATCAGCCCCAGCATTTT. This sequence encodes CASSLGAAGGYSNQPQHF.

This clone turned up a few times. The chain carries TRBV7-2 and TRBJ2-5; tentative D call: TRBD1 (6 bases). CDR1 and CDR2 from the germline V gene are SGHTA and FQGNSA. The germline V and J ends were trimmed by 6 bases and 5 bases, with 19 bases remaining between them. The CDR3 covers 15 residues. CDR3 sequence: CASRRLKGDYETQYF. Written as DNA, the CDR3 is TGTGCCAGCAGACGCCTAAAGGGGGATTACGAGACCCAGTACTTC.